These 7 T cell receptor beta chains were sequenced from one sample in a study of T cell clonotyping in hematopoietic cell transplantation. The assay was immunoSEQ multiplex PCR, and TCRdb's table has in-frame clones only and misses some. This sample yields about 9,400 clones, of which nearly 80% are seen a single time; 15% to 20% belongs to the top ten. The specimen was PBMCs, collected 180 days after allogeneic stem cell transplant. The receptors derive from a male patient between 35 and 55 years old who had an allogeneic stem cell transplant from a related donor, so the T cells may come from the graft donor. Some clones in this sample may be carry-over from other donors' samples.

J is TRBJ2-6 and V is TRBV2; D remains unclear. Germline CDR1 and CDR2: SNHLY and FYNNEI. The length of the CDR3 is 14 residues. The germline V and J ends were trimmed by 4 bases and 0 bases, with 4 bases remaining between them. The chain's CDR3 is CASSAGSGANVLTF. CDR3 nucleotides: TGTGCCAGCAGTGCGGGCTCTGGGGCCAACGTCCTGACTTTC.

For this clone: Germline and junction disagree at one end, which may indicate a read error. Written as DNA, the CDR3 is TGTGCTAGCAGCTTATACGCGACAGGACCCAGAGGCACTGAAGCTTTCTTT. It translates to CASSLYATGPRGTEAFF. The chain carries TRBV7-7 and TRBJ1-1; D possibly corresponds to TRBD1 (6 bases). The CDR3 is 17 amino acids. Germline CDR1 SSHAT, CDR2 FNYEAQ (reference sequence).

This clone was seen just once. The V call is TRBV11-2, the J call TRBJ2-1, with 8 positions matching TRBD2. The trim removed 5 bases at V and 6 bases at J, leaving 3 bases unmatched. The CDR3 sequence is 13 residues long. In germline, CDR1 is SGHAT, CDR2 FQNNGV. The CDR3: CASSPGGSNEQFF. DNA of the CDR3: TGTGCCAGCAGCCCGGGGGGGAGCAATGAGCAGTTCTTC.

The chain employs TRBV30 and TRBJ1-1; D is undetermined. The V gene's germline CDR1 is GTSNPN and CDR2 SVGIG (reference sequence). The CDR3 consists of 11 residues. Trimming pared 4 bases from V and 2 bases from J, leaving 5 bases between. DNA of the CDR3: TGTGCCTGGACCGTCAACACTGAAGCTTTCTTT. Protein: CAWTVNTEAFF.

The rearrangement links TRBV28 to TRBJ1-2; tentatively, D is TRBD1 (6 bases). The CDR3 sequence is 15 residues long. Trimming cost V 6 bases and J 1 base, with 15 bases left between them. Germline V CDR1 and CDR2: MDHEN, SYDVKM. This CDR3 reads CASRSILDSNYGYTF. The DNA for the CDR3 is TGTGCCAGCAGATCAATTTTGGACAGTAACTATGGCTACACCTTC.

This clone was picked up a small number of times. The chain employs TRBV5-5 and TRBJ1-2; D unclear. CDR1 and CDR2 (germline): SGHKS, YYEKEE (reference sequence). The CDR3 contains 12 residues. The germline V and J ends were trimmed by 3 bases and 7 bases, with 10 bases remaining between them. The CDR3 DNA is TGTGCCAGCAGCTACCCCCCCGGTGGCTACACCTTC. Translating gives CASSYPPGGYTF.

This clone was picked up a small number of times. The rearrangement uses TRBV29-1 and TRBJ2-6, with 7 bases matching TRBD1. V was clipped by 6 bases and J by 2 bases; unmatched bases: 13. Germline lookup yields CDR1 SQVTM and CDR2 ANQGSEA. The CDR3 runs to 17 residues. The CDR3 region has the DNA TGCAGCGTGCCGACAGGGTCGGTCTCTACTGGGGCCAACGTCCTGACTTTC. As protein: CSVPTGSVSTGANVLTF.